One and the same sample provided the 19 T cell receptor beta chains below, sequenced in a study of T cells in Graves' hyperthyroidism and ophthalmopathy. Amplification of TCR beta CDR3 regions was performed using RNA transcripts as template. During a first-round RT-PCR of the TCR CDR3, the HTBI primer set was used. TCRdb re-called the multiplex PCR reads through MiXCR, storing one row per CDR3 protein. This sample has 600,000 or so distinct CDR3 sequences; roughly 15% occur once, and the top ten carry around 3.9%. Sequencing was performed on blood. The receptors here all came from a woman aged 30 to 39 with Graves' hyperthyroidism.

V is TRBV19 and J is TRBJ2-4, with 10 nucleotides matching TRBD1. This CDR3 spans 20 amino acids. The V segment lost 5 bases and the J segment 3 bases; nucleotides outside the gene matches: 19. From germline, CDR1 is LNHDA and CDR2 SQIVND (reference sequence). CDR3 DNA sequence: TGTGCCAGTAGTTACGAGTTGGGGACAGGGGCTTATCCGAGCAAAAACATTCAGTACTTC. Its protein product is CASSYELGTGAYPSKNIQYF.

This clonotype was seen many times. The chain combines TRBV20-1 with TRBJ1-2; 7 bases agree with TRBD1. CDR3 size: 15 residues. V was clipped by 0 bases and J by 8 bases; unmatched bases: 12. Per germline, CDR1 DFQATT and CDR2 SNEGSKA (reference sequence). CDR3 bases: TGCAGTGCTAGAGATCCCAACAGGGGCGCTGCCGGCTACACCTTC. Translated: CSARDPNRGAAGYTF.

This clonotype was counted at least ten times. This sequence joins TRBV18 and TRBJ2-1; 8 nucleotides match TRBD2. J gave up 9 bases and V 1 base, and 8 bases lay outside the gene matches. The CDR3 spans 15 residues. Germline CDR1 is KGHSH and CDR2 is LQKENI. The CDR3 region is CASSPQEAGASEQFF. The CDR3 coding sequence is TGTGCCAGCTCACCACAGGAAGCGGGAGCTAGTGAGCAGTTCTTC. Filled out from reference TRBV18 and TRBJ2-1, the complete variable domain reads NAGVMQNPRHLVRRRGQEARLRCSPMKGHSHVYWYRQLPEEGLKFMVYLQKENIIDESGMPKERFSAEFPKEGPSILRIQQVVRGDSAAYFCASSPQEAGASEQFFGPGTRLTVL.

This clonotype was seen ten or more times. This chain links TRBV12-3 or TRBV12-4 with TRBJ1-1; no clear D gene. CDR3 length equals 13 residues. V shed 2 bases and J shed 1 base, with 5 bases lying between them. The CDR3 nucleotides read TGTGCCAGCAGTTTAAGGCCGAACACTGAAGCTTTCTTT. It specifies CASSLRPNTEAFF.

This clonotype was seen ten or more times. The chain combines TRBV18 with TRBJ1-5, with D possibly being TRBD1 (6 bases). V was cut by 8 bases and J by 3 bases, with 14 bases left in between. The CDR3 is made up of 14 amino acids. Germline V gene lookup returns CDR1 KGHSH and CDR2 LQKENI. CDR3 sequence (DNA): TGTGCCAGCCGAGGGACACCCTACAATCAGCCCCAGCATTTT. This codes for CASRGTPYNQPQHF. Based on the CDR3 plus reference TRBV18 and TRBJ1-5, the full variable domain is NAGVMQNPRHLVRRRGQEARLRCSPMKGHSHVYWYRQLPEEGLKFMVYLQKENIIDESGMPKERFSAEFPKEGPSILRIQQVVRGDSAAYFCASRGTPYNQPQHFGDGTRLSIL.

The chain employs TRBV5-6 and TRBJ2-7; the D is unclear. Germline CDR1 and CDR2: SGHDT and YYEEEE. Deletions cut 1 base from V and 6 bases from J, with 11 bases between. This CDR3 is 13 amino acids long. This CDR3 reads CASSLSVRGEQYF. The CDR3 DNA follows: TGTGCCAGCAGCTTGAGTGTGAGAGGCGAGCAGTACTTC.

The chain links TRBV9 to TRBJ1-2; D is perhaps TRBD1 (6 bases). The germline V gene has CDR1 SGDLS and CDR2 YYNGEE. This CDR3 has 12 residues. The V and J ends lost 8 bases and 7 bases respectively, with 15 bases between them. The CDR3 loop reads CASTRLGAGYTF. As DNA, the CDR3 is TGTGCCAGTACGCGGTTGGGGGCTGGCTACACCTTC.

The chain recombines TRBV19 with TRBJ1-5; perhaps TRBD1 as D (6 bases). Between the trimmed V and J ends, which lost 5 bases and 1 base, there was a span of 15 bases. Germline CDR1 reads LNHDA; CDR2 reads SQIVND (reference sequence). CDR3 length: 16 amino acids. CDR3 sequence: CASSAVRDMSNQPQHF. CDR3 DNA: TGTGCCAGTAGTGCCGTCAGGGACATGAGCAATCAGCCCCAGCATTTT.

This clonotype was observed a single time. In DNA form, the CDR3 reads TGTGTCGTGGGCTACGAGCAGTACTTC. Translated, it gives CVVGYEQYF. The V and J genes are TRBV6-1 and TRBJ2-7; D call uncertain. From germline, CDR1 is MNHNS and CDR2 SASEGT. The length of the CDR3 is 9 residues.

For this clonotype: It may be a read error: a sequence one base away is much more abundant. This rearrangement joins TRBV27 to TRBJ1-1; D gene unclear. Germline V CDR1 and CDR2: MNHEY, SMNVEV (reference sequence). The V end was cut by 11 bases, the J end by 3 bases, with 25 bases between. The CDR3 consists of 16 residues. The CDR3 DNA reads as TGTGCCGGCACCCCCTACCATGCCGAGAGGGACACTGAAGCTTTCTTT. Residues: CAGTPYHAERDTEAFF.

The chain employs TRBV14 and TRBJ2-3; D is possibly TRBD2 (5 bases). CDR1 SGHDN and CDR2 FVKESK come from the germline V gene. This CDR3 has 18 residues. V lost 0 bases and J 4 bases, leaving 20 bases between the germline ends. The CDR3 is CASSQDWGPGRSADTQYF. In DNA, the CDR3 is TGTGCCAGCAGCCAAGATTGGGGTCCGGGCCGTAGCGCAGATACGCAGTATTTT. Complete variable domain (other parts from reference TRBV14 and TRBJ2-3): EAGVTQFPSHSVIEKGQTVTLRCDPISGHDNLYWYRRVMGKEIKFLLHFVKESKQDESGMPNNRFLAERTGGTYSTLKVQPAELEDSGVYFCASSQDWGPGRSADTQYFGPGTRLTVL.

J is TRBJ2-7 and V is TRBV29-1; 7 positions match TRBD1. The CDR3 is 13 residues long. The V gene end was trimmed by 6 bases and the J gene end by 3 bases; junction bases not matched to a gene: 8. Looked up from germline, CDR1 is SQVTM and CDR2 is ANQGSEA. CDR3 amino acids: CSVADWDSYEQYF. The CDR3 nucleotides are TGCAGCGTCGCGGACTGGGACAGCTACGAGCAGTACTTC.

This clonotype was seen at least ten times. The chain joins TRBV6-2 or TRBV6-3 to TRBJ2-2, with D possibly being TRBD1 or TRBD2 (5 bases each). The CDR3 covers 15 residues. The ends were cut back, 8 bases at V and 7 bases at J, with 20 bases in the middle. Germline V gene lookup returns CDR1 MNHEY and CDR2 SVGEGT. DNA of the CDR3: TGTGCCAGCGGCTTAAGTTGGGACGTCAACGGGGAGCTGTTTTTT. It yields the protein CASGLSWDVNGELFF.

Only a few counts were recorded for this clonotype. The DNA of the CDR3 is TGTGCCAGTAGGACGACAGCCTCCTCCTACGAGCAGTACTTC. Its protein is CASRTTASSYEQYF. The rearrangement links TRBV19 to TRBJ2-7, with D perhaps matching TRBD1 (5 bases). V was cut by 6 bases and J by 0 bases, with 12 bases left in between. CDR1 and CDR2 (germline): LNHDA, SQIVND (reference sequence). The CDR3 sequence is 14 residues long. Full variable domain (remainder filled in from reference TRBV19 and TRBJ2-7): DGGITQSPKYLFRKEGQNVTLSCEQNLNHDAMYWYRQDPGQGLRLIYYSQIVNDFQKGDIAEGYSVSREKKESFPLTVTSAQKNPTAFYLCASRTTASSYEQYFGPGTRLTVT.

This clonotype was detected ten times or more. The rearrangement links TRBV2 to TRBJ2-1; TRBD2 aligns across 10 bases. The CDR3 contains 15 residues. V lost 10 bases and J lost 7; bases outside the gene matches: 13. Per germline, CDR1 SNHLY and CDR2 FYNNEI. CDR3 loop: CAIPKAGGPGNEQFF. The CDR3 nucleotides are TGTGCCATACCAAAAGCGGGAGGGCCCGGGAATGAGCAGTTCTTC. Full variable domain (missing parts from reference TRBV2 and TRBJ2-1): EPEVTQTPSHQVTQMGQEVILRCVPISNHLYFYWYRQILGQKVEFLVSFYNNEISEKSEIFDDQFSVERPDGSNFTLKIRSTKLEDSAMYFCAIPKAGGPGNEQFFGPGTRLTVL.

There are many counts of this clonotype. Here the CDR3 reads CASSLFDRTYEQYF. The CDR3 region has the DNA TGTGCCAGCAGTTTGTTCGACAGGACCTACGAGCAGTACTTC. The V and J genes are TRBV28 and TRBJ2-7; a weak D match, TRBD1 (6 bases). The V and J ends lost 3 bases and 2 bases respectively, with 11 bases between them. The germline V gene has CDR1 MDHEN and CDR2 SYDVKM. The CDR3 runs to 14 residues.

About this clonotype itself: A junction end diverges from the germline sequence, so it may reflect a read error. This sequence joins TRBV28 and TRBJ1-1; unclear D gene. Germline CDR1 and CDR2: MDHEN and SYDVKM. The CDR3 covers 11 residues. The CDR3 nucleotides are TGTGCCAGCAGCCCCAGTGGAAGTATTGTCTTT. It yields the protein CASSPSGSIVF.

This clonotype appeared a few times. The chain has TRBV27 and TRBJ2-5; possible D gene TRBD1, 6 bases. In germline, CDR1 is MNHEY, CDR2 SMNVEV (reference sequence). V lost 8 bases and J lost 3, with 13 bases in between. The CDR3 has 13 residues. CDR3 sequence reads: CASGQYLKETQYF. The CDR3 bases are TGTGCCAGCGGACAGTATCTAAAAGAGACCCAGTACTTC.

V gene TRBV28 combines with J gene TRBJ2-5; TRBD2 is a possible D gene (6 bases). The CDR3 is made up of 17 amino acids. Deletions cut 8 bases from V and 1 base from J, with 23 bases between. Germline V lookup: CDR1 MDHEN, CDR2 SYDVKM. CDR3: CASQEARGIGTQETQYF. The DNA of the CDR3 is TGTGCCAGCCAAGAGGCTCGCGGGATAGGTACCCAAGAGACCCAGTACTTC.